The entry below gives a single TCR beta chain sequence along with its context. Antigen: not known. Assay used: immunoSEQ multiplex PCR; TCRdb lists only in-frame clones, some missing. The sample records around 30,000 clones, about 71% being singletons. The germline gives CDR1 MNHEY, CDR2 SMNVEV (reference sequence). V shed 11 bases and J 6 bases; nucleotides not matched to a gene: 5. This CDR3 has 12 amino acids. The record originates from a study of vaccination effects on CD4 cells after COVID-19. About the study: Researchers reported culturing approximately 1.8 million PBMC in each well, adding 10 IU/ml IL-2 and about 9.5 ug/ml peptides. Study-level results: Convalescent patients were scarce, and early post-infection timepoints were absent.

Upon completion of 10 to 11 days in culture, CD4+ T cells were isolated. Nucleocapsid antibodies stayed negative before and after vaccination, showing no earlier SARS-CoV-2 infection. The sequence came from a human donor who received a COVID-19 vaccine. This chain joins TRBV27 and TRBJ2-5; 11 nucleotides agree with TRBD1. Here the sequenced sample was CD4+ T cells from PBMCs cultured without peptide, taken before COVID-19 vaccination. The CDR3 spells CASGTGGKTQYF. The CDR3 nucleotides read TGTGCCTCAGGGACAGGGGGGAAGACCCAGTACTTC.